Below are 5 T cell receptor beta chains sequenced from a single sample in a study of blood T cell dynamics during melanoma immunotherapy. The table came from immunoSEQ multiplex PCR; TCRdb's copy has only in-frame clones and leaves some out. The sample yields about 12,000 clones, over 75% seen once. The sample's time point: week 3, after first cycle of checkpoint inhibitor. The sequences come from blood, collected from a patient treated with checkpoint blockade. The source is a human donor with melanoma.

CDR3: CAWQGLAISYNEQFF. Written as DNA, the CDR3 is TGTGCCTGGCAGGGACTAGCGATTTCCTACAATGAGCAGTTCTTC. The genes are TRBV30 and TRBJ2-1; the match to TRBD2 covers 10 bases. Per germline, CDR1 GTSNPN and CDR2 SVGIG (reference sequence). J lost 1 base, V lost 5 bases, and 5 bases had no gene match. The CDR3 is 15 amino acids.

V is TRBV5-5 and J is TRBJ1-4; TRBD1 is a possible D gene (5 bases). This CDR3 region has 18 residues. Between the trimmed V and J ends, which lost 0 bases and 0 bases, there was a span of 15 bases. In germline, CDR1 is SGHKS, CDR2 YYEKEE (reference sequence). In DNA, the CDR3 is TGTGCCAGCAGCTTGGGGGCAGGGAGGGGAACAACTAATGAAAAACTGTTTTTT. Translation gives CASSLGAGRGTTNEKLFF. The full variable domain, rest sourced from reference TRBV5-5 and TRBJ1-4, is DAGVTQSPTHLIKTRGQQVTLRCSPISGHKSVSWYQQVLGQGPQFIFQYYEKEERGRGNFPDRFSARQFPNYSSELNVNALLLGDSALYLCASSLGAGRGTTNEKLFFGSGTQLSVL.

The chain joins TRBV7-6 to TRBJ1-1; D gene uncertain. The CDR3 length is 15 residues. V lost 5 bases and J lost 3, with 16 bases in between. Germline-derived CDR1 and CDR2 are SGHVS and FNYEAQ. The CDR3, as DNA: TGTGCCAGCAGCGATAAAGGAGAGAAGTACACTGAAGCTTTCTTT. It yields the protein CASSDKGEKYTEAFF.

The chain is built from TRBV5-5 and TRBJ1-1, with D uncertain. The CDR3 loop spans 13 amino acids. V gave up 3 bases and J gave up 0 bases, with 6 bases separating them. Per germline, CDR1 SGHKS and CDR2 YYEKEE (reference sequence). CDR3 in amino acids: CASSWGLNTEAFF. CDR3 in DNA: TGTGCCAGCAGCTGGGGTCTGAACACTGAAGCTTTCTTT.

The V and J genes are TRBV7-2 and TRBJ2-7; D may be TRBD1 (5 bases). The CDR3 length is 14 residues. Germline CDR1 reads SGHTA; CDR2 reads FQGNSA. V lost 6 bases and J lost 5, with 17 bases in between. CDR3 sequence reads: CASRDAMEGDEQYF. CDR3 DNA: TGTGCCAGCAGGGATGCTATGGAAGGGGACGAGCAGTACTTC.